Listed below are T cell receptor beta chains from one sample, sequenced in a study of cytomegalovirus exposure and HLA in healthy donors. Sequencing used immunoSEQ multiplex PCR; TCRdb keeps in-frame clones, though not all of them. The sample consists of about 58,000 clones, roughly nine tenths of them appearing once. The sequenced sample was PBMCs. These receptors were obtained from a young man in good health and CMV-seronegative. The CDR3 runs from the conserved cysteine through the conserved F or W. D genes are given only for firm matches.

V gene: TRBV6-4
D gene: -
CDR3 protein: CASSDQPGGEAFF

V gene: TRBV7-9
D gene: -
CDR3 protein: CASSLAGGAYEQYF

V gene: TRBV7-2
D gene: TRBD2
CDR3 protein: CASSLGTSVSNEQFF

V gene: TRBV19
D gene: TRBD2
CDR3 protein: CASRDSGSSYEQYF

V gene: TRBV5-6
D gene: TRBD2
CDR3 protein: CASSSTGSGRINEQFF

V gene: TRBV19
D gene: -
CDR3 protein: CASSIAGQGSYEQYF

V gene: TRBV27
D gene: TRBD2
CDR3 protein: CASSPLAGDSYYEQYF

V gene: TRBV4-3
D gene: -
CDR3 protein: CASSQAPSDSYEQYF

V gene: TRBV13
D gene: TRBD2
CDR3 protein: CASSSTSGLAGSRDTQYF

V gene: TRBV5-4
D gene: -
CDR3 protein: CASSESTAPNYGYTF

V gene: TRBV12-5
D gene: TRBD2
CDR3 protein: CASGLVSSGVYNEQFF

V gene: TRBV4-1
D gene: TRBD1
CDR3 protein: CASSQDPPGGGYEQYF

V gene: TRBV7-6
D gene: -
CDR3 protein: CASSLTATSNQPQHF

V gene: TRBV6-4
D gene: TRBD2
CDR3 protein: CASSGLAGDSPNEQFF

V gene: TRBV18
D gene: -
CDR3 protein: CASWEGLSGNTIYF

V gene: TRBV4-1
D gene: TRBD1
CDR3 protein: CASSPGTGGAGANVLTF

V gene: TRBV30
D gene: -
CDR3 protein: CAWSVHTGSGANVLTF

V gene: TRBV18
D gene: -
CDR3 protein: CASSTGGDYGYTF

V gene: TRBV2
D gene: -
CDR3 protein: CASRARGSTDTQYF

V gene: TRBV4-2
D gene: -
CDR3 protein: CASSQEGGGSGIETQYF

V gene: TRBV19
D gene: TRBD1
CDR3 protein: CASHPLGQGKNSGNTIYF

V gene: TRBV5-1
D gene: TRBD2
CDR3 protein: CASSSGLEIPGELFF

V gene: TRBV28
D gene: TRBD1
CDR3 protein: CASSRRQGHYGYTF

V gene: TRBV28
D gene: -
CDR3 protein: CATSLMGNQPQHF

V gene: TRBV6-5
D gene: TRBD1
CDR3 protein: CASSYSWTGSSYEQYF

V gene: TRBV5-4
D gene: -
CDR3 protein: CASSLAGAGLSYNEQFF

V gene: TRBV19
D gene: TRBD2
CDR3 protein: CASSMGRSGARTDTQYF

V gene: TRBV5-6
D gene: TRBD1
CDR3 protein: CASSPGQGNYGYTF

V gene: TRBV19
D gene: TRBD2
CDR3 protein: CASSIGLAASYYEQYF

V gene: TRBV28
D gene: -
CDR3 protein: CASTTLDPNTGELFF

V gene: TRBV28
D gene: TRBD2
CDR3 protein: CASSFPREGTSFYEQYF

V gene: TRBV5-6
D gene: -
CDR3 protein: CASSLPNQPQHF